Shown below are 17 T cell receptor beta chains from a single sample sequenced in a study of cytomegalovirus exposure and HLA in healthy donors. In the PCR, 60 Vbeta and 13 Jbeta primers were used. The table came from immunoSEQ multiplex PCR; TCRdb's copy has only in-frame clones and leaves some out. The sample has around 90,000 clones, around four fifths seen once. What was sequenced was PBMCs. These TCRs come from a man aged 25-45 years in good health and CMV-seronegative.

This clone was counted only a few times. The chain links TRBV11-2 to TRBJ1-5; possibly TRBD1 for D (6 bases). V shed 1 base and J shed 4 bases, with 8 bases lying between them. The V gene's germline CDR1 is SGHAT and CDR2 FQNNGV. The CDR3 sequence is 14 residues long. CDR3: CASSLGTVNQPQHF. The DNA of the CDR3 is TGTGCCAGCAGCTTAGGGACAGTTAATCAGCCCCAGCATTTT.

The chain carries TRBV28 and TRBJ2-3; TRBD2 aligns across 8 bases. Germline V CDR1 and CDR2: MDHEN, SYDVKM. Germline trimming cut 6 bases from V and 9 bases from J; bases unmatched to any gene: 8. The CDR3 is 13 amino acids. The CDR3 sequence: CASRKRGPLTQYF. In DNA form, the CDR3 reads TGTGCCAGCAGGAAGCGGGGGCCCCTCACGCAGTATTTT.

The chain carries TRBV7-6 and TRBJ1-2, with a possible D match to TRBD1 (5 bases). This CDR3 contains 15 residues. The germline CDR1 and CDR2 sequences are SGHVS and FNYEAQ. Trimming pared 1 base from V and 3 bases from J, leaving 12 bases between. This CDR3 reads CASSLDDSRDYGYTF. CDR3 coding DNA: TGTGCCAGCAGCTTAGACGACTCCAGGGACTATGGCTACACCTTC.

V and J are TRBV9 and TRBJ2-1; D not certain. The CDR3 totals 13 residues. Deletions cut 4 bases from V and 5 bases from J, with 10 bases between. Germline CDR1 and CDR2: SGDLS and YYNGEE. The CDR3 protein is CASSRQQDNEQFF. CDR3 coding DNA: TGTGCCAGCAGCCGCCAACAAGACAATGAGCAGTTCTTC. Based on the CDR3 plus reference TRBV9 and TRBJ2-1, the full variable domain is DSGVTQTPKHLITATGQRVTLRCSPRSGDLSVYWYQQSLDQGLQFLIQYYNGEERAKGNILERFSAQQFPDLHSELNLSSLELGDSALYFCASSRQQDNEQFFGPGTRLTVL.

This clone was found a few times. Here the CDR3 DNA reads TGTGCCATCAACGGACTAGCGGGTTCCACAGATACGCAGTATTTT. The encoded protein is CAINGLAGSTDTQYF. The chain joins TRBV10-3 to TRBJ2-3; 11 positions match TRBD2. Germline V gene lookup returns CDR1 ENHRY and CDR2 SYGVKD. With V trimmed by 7 bases and J by 2 bases, 5 bases remained unmatched. The CDR3 loop spans 15 amino acids.

This rearrangement joins TRBV25-1 to TRBJ2-4; 9 bases fit TRBD1. J was trimmed by 4 bases and V by 2 bases; bases with no gene match: 3. CDR1 and CDR2 (germline): MGHDK, SYGVNS. This CDR3 is 15 amino acids long. DNA of the CDR3: TGTGCCAGCAGTGAACCGGGACAGGGTAAAAACATTCAGTACTTC. It codes for CASSEPGQGKNIQYF. Full variable domain (missing parts from reference TRBV25-1 and TRBJ2-4): EADIYQTPRYLVIGTGKKITLECSQTMGHDKMYWYQQDPGMELHLIHYSYGVNSTEKGDLSSESTVSRIRTEHFPLTLESARPSHTSQYLCASSEPGQGKNIQYFGAGTRLSVL.

The chain couples TRBV6-5 to TRBJ1-6; D is uncertain. This CDR3 contains 14 residues. V was shortened by 7 bases and J by 4 bases, with 11 bases between the two germline ends. Germline CDR1 reads MNHEY; CDR2 reads SVGAGI. CDR3 amino acids: CASTRGVYNSPLHF. Written as DNA, the CDR3 is TGTGCCAGCACCCGAGGAGTTTATAATTCACCCCTCCACTTT.

As regards this clone: Other nucleotide sequences in the sample specify the same CDR3. The V gene is TRBV7-2, the J gene TRBJ2-7; 11 bases fit TRBD1. The CDR3 has 14 residues. Germline V gene lookup returns CDR1 SGHTA and CDR2 FQGNSA. The J segment lost 5 bases and the V segment lost 3 bases, leaving 3 bases of the junction unmatched. CDR3 residues: CASSFRTGGNEQYF. CDR3 bases: TGTGCCAGCAGCTTCAGGACAGGGGGCAACGAGCAGTACTTC.

This clone came up a few times. The chain is built from TRBV30 and TRBJ1-2; the match to TRBD1 covers 11 bases. The CDR3 contains 15 residues. The germline V gene encodes CDR1 GTSNPN and CDR2 SVGIG (reference sequence). J lost 3 bases, V lost 5 bases, and 8 bases had no gene match. The chain's CDR3 is CAWRREGQGDYGYTF. CDR3 coding DNA: TGTGCCTGGCGAAGGGAGGGACAGGGGGACTATGGCTACACCTTC.

This clone was counted only a few times. V usage is TRBV15 and J usage is TRBJ2-7; 15 bases are shared with TRBD2. Trimming cost V 0 bases and J 4 bases; bases outside gene matches: 4. The CDR3 is made up of 17 amino acids. Germline CDR1 and CDR2: LNHNV and YYDKDF (reference sequence). CDR3 nucleotide sequence: TGTGCCACCAGCAGAGAGATGGGACTAGCGGGAGGTTACGAGCAGTACTTC. This sequence encodes CATSREMGLAGGYEQYF.

This rearrangement joins TRBV4-1 to TRBJ2-3, with D maybe TRBD1 (5 bases). Germline CDR1 reads MGHRA; CDR2 reads YSYEKL. There are 15 residues in the CDR3. Trimming stripped 2 bases from V and 1 base from J, with 10 bases between. The DNA for the CDR3 is TGCGCCAGCAGCCAAAACGGACATGGCACAGATACGCAGTATTTT. Encoded protein: CASSQNGHGTDTQYF.

The J gene is TRBJ1-5, the V gene TRBV27; the D is unclear. Deletions cut 3 bases from V and 4 bases from J, with 13 bases between. CDR1 is MNHEY, CDR2 SMNVEV, per germline (reference sequence). This CDR3 has 15 residues. The CDR3 nucleotides read TGTGCCAGCAGTTTCACAGCCTTCCTGAATCAGCCCCAGCATTTT. Its protein is CASSFTAFLNQPQHF.

The chain is built from TRBV5-4 and TRBJ2-1, with 11 bases matching TRBD2. V shed 3 bases, J shed 8 bases, and the junction held 4 bases outside the gene matches. The CDR3 contains 14 residues. CDR1 is SGHNT and CDR2 is YYREEE in the germline V gene (reference sequence). The CDR3 DNA is TGTGCCAGCAGCTACACTAGCGGGAGTGATGAGCAGTTCTTC. Its translation: CASSYTSGSDEQFF.

Concerning this clone itself: At one boundary the junction diverges from the germline segment, which might be a read error. This chain joins TRBV5-4 and TRBJ2-3, with 10 positions matching TRBD2. CDR3 length equals 13 residues. Germline values: CDR1 SGHNT, CDR2 YYREEE (reference sequence). Written as DNA, the CDR3 is TGTGCCAGCAGGTTGGGTAGCACTAGCGGGATCACTTTT. Amino acid sequence: CASRLGSTSGITF.

This chain links TRBV15 with TRBJ2-2; tentative D call: TRBD1 (6 bases). V lost 0 bases and J 5 bases, leaving 10 bases between the germline ends. The V gene's germline CDR1 is LNHNV and CDR2 YYDKDF (reference sequence). The CDR3 contains 15 residues. CDR3 region: CATSRDTGKTGELFF. CDR3 nucleotides: TGTGCCACCAGCAGAGATACAGGGAAGACCGGGGAGCTGTTTTTT. Filled out from reference TRBV15 and TRBJ2-2, the complete variable domain reads DAMVIQNPRYQVTQFGKPVTLSCSQTLNHNVMYWYQQKSSQAPKLLFHYYDKDFNNEADTPDNFQSRRPNTSFCFLDIRSPGLGDTAMYLCATSRDTGKTGELFFGEGSRLTVL.

This clone appeared a single time. The chain carries TRBV5-6 and TRBJ1-1; 8 nucleotides match TRBD1. Germline-derived CDR1 and CDR2 are SGHDT and YYEEEE. The CDR3 spans 15 residues. The J segment lost 1 base and the V segment lost 4 bases, leaving 6 bases of the junction unmatched. The chain's CDR3 is CASSPDTGGNTEAFF. The CDR3, as DNA: TGTGCCAGCAGCCCCGATACAGGGGGGAACACTGAAGCTTTCTTT.

The chain uses TRBV4-2 and TRBJ1-1; 7 bases agree with TRBD1. J was trimmed by 4 bases and V by 4 bases; bases with no gene match: 6. This CDR3 comprises 14 residues. CDR1 and CDR2 from the germline V gene are LGHNA and YNFKEQ. In nucleotides, the CDR3 is TGTGCCAGCAGCCTGGCCGGGACAGTCACTGAAGCTTTCTTT. As protein: CASSLAGTVTEAFF.